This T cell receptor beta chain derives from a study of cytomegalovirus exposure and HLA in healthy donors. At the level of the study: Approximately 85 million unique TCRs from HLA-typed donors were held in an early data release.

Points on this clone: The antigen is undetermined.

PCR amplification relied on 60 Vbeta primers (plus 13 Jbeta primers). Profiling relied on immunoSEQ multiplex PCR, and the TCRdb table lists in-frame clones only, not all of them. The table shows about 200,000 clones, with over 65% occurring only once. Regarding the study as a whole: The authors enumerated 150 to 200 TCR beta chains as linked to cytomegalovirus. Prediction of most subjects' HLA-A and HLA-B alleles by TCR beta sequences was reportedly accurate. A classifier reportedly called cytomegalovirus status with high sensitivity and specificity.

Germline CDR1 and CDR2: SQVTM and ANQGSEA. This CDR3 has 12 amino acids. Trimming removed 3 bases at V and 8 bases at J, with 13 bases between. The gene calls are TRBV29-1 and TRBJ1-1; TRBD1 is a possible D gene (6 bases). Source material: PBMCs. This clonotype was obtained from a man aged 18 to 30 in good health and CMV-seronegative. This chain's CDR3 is CSVERPGVEAFF. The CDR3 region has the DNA TGCAGCGTTGAGCGTCCAGGGGTCGAAGCTTTCTTT.